The rows below give T cell receptor beta chains drawn from one sample of a study of identical twins. TCRdb itself ran the 5' RACE reads through MiXCR, one entry per CDR3 protein. This table holds 400,000 to 550,000 distinct CDR3 sequences, under 25% found once. This sample also appeared in a second study, on T cells expressing NK-cell markers.

Sequencing was carried out using CD4+ T cells sorted from blood. The receptor source for this set is a woman aged 18-29 years in good health. CDR3s include the opening cysteine and the closing phenylalanine or tryptophan. Each record gives: D gene, V gene, clone size, J gene, CDR3 length, CDR3 protein, CDR3 DNA. The D gene is left open where the match is weak. Size tells how often a clone was seen (once, few, many) or the class of an expanded clone, and some rows leave it out.

d_call: NA; v_call: TRBV2; clone_size: NA; j_call: TRBJ1-1; cdr3_length: 13; cdr3_aa: CASKQAGGTEAFF; cdr3_nt: TGTGCCAGCAAGCAGGCCGGGGGGACTGAAGCTTTCTTT
d_call: NA; v_call: TRBV12-3/TRBV12-4; clone_size: once; j_call: TRBJ2-5; cdr3_length: 14; cdr3_aa: CASAAEAIAETQYF; cdr3_nt: TGTGCCAGCGCCGCGGAGGCGATTGCTGAGACCCAGTACTTC
d_call: NA; v_call: TRBV7-2; clone_size: many; j_call: TRBJ2-2; cdr3_length: 15; cdr3_aa: CASSLSPGNTGELFF; cdr3_nt: TGTGCCAGCAGCTTATCACCCGGGAACACCGGGGAGCTGTTTTTT
d_call: NA; v_call: TRBV7-2; clone_size: few; j_call: TRBJ1-5; cdr3_length: 14; cdr3_aa: CASSLVFGNQPQHF; cdr3_nt: TGTGCCAGCAGCTTAGTATTCGGCAATCAGCCCCAGCATTTT
d_call: NA; v_call: TRBV9; clone_size: many; j_call: TRBJ2-3; cdr3_length: 12; cdr3_aa: CASSPIGDTQYF; cdr3_nt: TGTGCCAGCAGCCCAATCGGGGATACGCAGTATTTT
d_call: TRBD2; v_call: TRBV12-3/TRBV12-4; clone_size: NA; j_call: TRBJ2-7; cdr3_length: 15; cdr3_aa: CASSLLGLAGNEQYF; cdr3_nt: TGTGCCAGCAGTTTACTGGGACTAGCGGGCAACGAGCAGTACTTC
d_call: NA; v_call: TRBV7-9; clone_size: few; j_call: TRBJ1-6; cdr3_length: 15; cdr3_aa: CASSPHTYKNSPLHF; cdr3_nt: TGTGCCAGCAGCCCCCACACCTACAAGAATTCACCCCTCCACTTT
d_call: TRBD1; v_call: TRBV20-1; clone_size: few; j_call: TRBJ2-5; cdr3_length: 17; cdr3_aa: CSARGISQGTFQETQYF; cdr3_nt: TGCAGTGCTAGAGGGATATCACAGGGGACATTCCAAGAGACCCAGTACTTC
d_call: NA; v_call: TRBV11-3; clone_size: NA; j_call: TRBJ2-7; cdr3_length: 16; cdr3_aa: CASSPRVGAEGYEQYF; cdr3_nt: TGTGCCAGCAGCCCTAGGGTCGGGGCAGAAGGCTACGAGCAGTACTTC
d_call: NA; v_call: TRBV3-1; clone_size: many; j_call: TRBJ2-7; cdr3_length: 13; cdr3_aa: CASSRQGGYEQYF; cdr3_nt: TGTGCCAGCAGCCGCCAGGGTGGGTACGAGCAGTACTTC
d_call: NA; v_call: TRBV12-3/TRBV12-4; clone_size: NA; j_call: TRBJ2-7; cdr3_length: 15; cdr3_aa: CASSSHRALRYEQYF; cdr3_nt: TGTGCCAGCAGTTCCCACAGGGCTCTTAGATACGAGCAGTACTTC
d_call: NA; v_call: TRBV11-2; clone_size: NA; j_call: TRBJ2-1; cdr3_length: 15; cdr3_aa: CASSRLRTTDNEQFF; cdr3_nt: TGTGCCAGCAGCCGACTTAGGACTACGGACAATGAGCAGTTCTTC
d_call: NA; v_call: TRBV12-3/TRBV12-4; clone_size: NA; j_call: TRBJ1-5; cdr3_length: 14; cdr3_aa: CASSLWAGVGPQHF; cdr3_nt: TGTGCCAGCAGTTTGTGGGCTGGCGTTGGGCCCCAGCATTTT
d_call: NA; v_call: TRBV12-3/TRBV12-4; clone_size: NA; j_call: TRBJ1-6; cdr3_length: 15; cdr3_aa: CASSVQSSGNSPLHF; cdr3_nt: TGTGCCAGCAGTGTACAGTCTTCGGGCAATTCACCCCTCCACTTT
d_call: NA; v_call: TRBV10-1; clone_size: NA; j_call: TRBJ1-5; cdr3_length: 12; cdr3_aa: CASSDQDQPQHF; cdr3_nt: TGCGCCAGCAGTGATCAGGATCAGCCCCAGCATTTT
d_call: TRBD2; v_call: TRBV12-3/TRBV12-4; clone_size: NA; j_call: TRBJ2-1; cdr3_length: 15; cdr3_aa: CASSRSSGGYNEQFF; cdr3_nt: TGTGCCAGCAGCCGCAGTAGCGGGGGTTACAATGAGCAGTTCTTC
d_call: TRBD1; v_call: TRBV5-1; clone_size: NA; j_call: TRBJ2-5; cdr3_length: 16; cdr3_aa: CASSLGGQGRQETQYF; cdr3_nt: TGCGCCAGCAGCTTGGGGGGACAGGGAAGGCAAGAGACCCAGTACTTC
d_call: NA; v_call: TRBV5-1; clone_size: NA; j_call: TRBJ1-2; cdr3_length: 16; cdr3_aa: CASSLVLDGSNYGYTF; cdr3_nt: TGCGCCAGCAGCTTGGTTCTGGACGGATCTAACTATGGCTACACCTTC
d_call: NA; v_call: TRBV3-1; clone_size: few; j_call: TRBJ2-1; cdr3_length: 13; cdr3_aa: CASSQGATGTKHF; cdr3_nt: TGTGCCAGCAGCCAAGGAGCAACCGGGACCAAACATTTC
d_call: NA; v_call: TRBV20-1; clone_size: NA; j_call: TRBJ2-5; cdr3_length: 14; cdr3_aa: CSARDVGGKETQYF; cdr3_nt: TGCAGTGCTAGAGATGTCGGCGGGAAAGAGACCCAGTACTTC
d_call: TRBD2; v_call: TRBV6-1; clone_size: few; j_call: TRBJ2-1; cdr3_length: 16; cdr3_aa: CASGGGRAGMYNEQFF; cdr3_nt: TGTGCCAGCGGGGGAGGGAGGGCCGGGATGTACAATGAGCAGTTCTTC
d_call: TRBD1; v_call: TRBV10-3; clone_size: NA; j_call: TRBJ2-7; cdr3_length: 13; cdr3_aa: CAIKGQGADEQYF; cdr3_nt: TGTGCCATCAAGGGACAGGGGGCGGACGAGCAGTACTTC
d_call: TRBD2; v_call: TRBV13; clone_size: few; j_call: TRBJ2-1; cdr3_length: 14; cdr3_aa: CASQASGGPNEQFF; cdr3_nt: TGTGCCAGCCAGGCAAGCGGGGGGCCCAATGAGCAGTTCTTC